Below, 21 T cell receptor beta chains from the same sample are listed, as sequenced in a study of graft-versus-host responses after intestinal transplantation (dated by TCRdb to the early 2020s). Libraries were constructed by the immunoSEQ multiplex PCR assay. TCRdb retrieved this table from immuneACCESS and kept in-frame rearrangements only. Not all clones are present; in checked studies, unresolved V genes account for under half, and no reason is known for the remainder. This sample is represented by about 120,000 clones; approximately 90% of them were singletons. The ten largest clones add up to 0.15% to 0.2% of the sample. The time point label of this sample denotes: cells obtained before transplantation from donor or recipient. The antigens these receptors bind are not known. The sequenced sample was unstimulated CD4+ T cells sorted from spleen or lymph node cells, obtained before intestinal transplant. These receptors were collected from a human donor who received an intestinal transplant.

This clone is a singleton in its sample. This chain uses TRBV7-8 with TRBJ1-2, with TRBD1 as a possible D gene (6 bases). Per germline, CDR1 SGHVS and CDR2 FQNEAQ. V was clipped by 5 bases and J by 5 bases, with 12 bases between them. This CDR3 contains 13 residues. For the CDR3, the DNA is TGTGCCAGCAGCCCGGACAGTCCTTATGGCTACACCTTC. Amino acids: CASSPDSPYGYTF.

The chain employs TRBV5-6 and TRBJ1-6; 7 bases are shared with TRBD1. The CDR3 covers 17 residues. The germline V gene has CDR1 SGHDT and CDR2 YYEEEE. V dropped 4 bases and J dropped 1; count of bases not matched to a gene: 8. This CDR3 is CASSLRQGGSYNSPLHF. For the CDR3, the DNA is TGTGCCAGCAGCCTCCGACAGGGCGGGTCCTATAATTCACCCCTCCACTTT. Together with reference TRBV5-6 and TRBJ1-6, the CDR3 gives the full variable domain: DAGVTQSPTHLIKTRGQQVTLRCSPKSGHDTVSWYQQALGQGPQFIFQYYEEEERQRGNFPDRFSGHQFPNYSSELNVNALLLGDSALYLCASSLRQGGSYNSPLHFGNGTRLTVT.

This clone was observed once. The chain has TRBV10-3 and TRBJ2-7, with D possibly TRBD2 on 6 matching bases. The CDR3 has 13 amino acids. Germline V gene lookup returns CDR1 ENHRY and CDR2 SYGVKD. V lost 10 bases and J 1 base, leaving 14 bases between the germline ends. CDR3 protein: CATVGTASYEQYF. CDR3 DNA sequence: TGTGCCACCGTAGGGACTGCATCCTACGAGCAGTACTTC.

The chain employs TRBV7-3 and TRBJ2-1, with 11 nucleotides matching TRBD2. From germline, CDR1 is SGHTA and CDR2 FQGTGA. The CDR3 is 23 residues long. The ends lost 5 bases at V and 1 base at J; junction bases unmatched: 25. CDR3 DNA sequence: TGTGCCAGCAGCCTAAGAAGTCCGGGTTTCGGGTTAGCGGGGGGGCTTTCCTACAATGAGCAGTTCTTC. This codes for CASSLRSPGFGLAGGLSYNEQFF.

The chain recombines TRBV27 with TRBJ1-2; 7 bases fit TRBD1. Per the germline V gene, CDR1 is MNHEY and CDR2 is SMNVEV (reference sequence). With V trimmed by 5 bases and J by 8 bases, 11 bases remained unmatched. The CDR3 runs to 14 residues. CDR3 coding DNA: TGTGCCAGCAGTCGCTCTGGACAGGCCCACGGCTACACCTTC. As protein: CASSRSGQAHGYTF.

The chain couples TRBV2 to TRBJ2-5; 7 positions agree with TRBD2. The CDR3 covers 16 residues. Germline V gene sequence: CDR1 SNHLY, CDR2 FYNNEI. J was trimmed by 1 base and V by 6 bases; bases with no gene match: 11. The CDR3 here is CASRGGDSISQETQYF. Written as DNA, the CDR3 is TGTGCCAGCAGGGGAGGGGACTCGATTAGCCAAGAGACCCAGTACTTC.

The J gene is TRBJ2-7, the V gene TRBV5-1, with D possibly being TRBD2 (6 bases). V lost 0 bases, J lost 3 bases, and 19 bases lay in between. CDR3 length equals 17 residues. Germline V gene sequence: CDR1 SGHRS, CDR2 YFSETQ. CDR3 amino acids: CASSLVGGSGRHYEQYF. CDR3 bases: TGCGCCAGCAGCTTGGTGGGGGGATCCGGGAGACACTACGAGCAGTACTTC.

This clone was detected once. The gene calls are TRBV5-1 and TRBJ2-5; possible D gene TRBD2, 6 bases. CDR3 length equals 14 residues. Trimming took 2 bases from V and 4 from J, leaving 12 bases between them. The germline V gene has CDR1 SGHRS and CDR2 YFSETQ. CDR3 amino acids: CASSFRPGGETQYF. The CDR3 DNA reads as TGCGCCAGCAGCTTCAGACCCGGGGGAGAGACCCAGTACTTC.

On this clone itself: The junction differs from germline at one of its ends, possibly a read error. The chain is built from TRBV6-1 and TRBJ1-1, with 7 bases fitting TRBD1. Germline CDR1 is MNHNS and CDR2 is SASEGT. The CDR3 runs 15 residues. For the CDR3, the DNA is TGTGCCAGCAGAAAAGGGGCCTTGACAGTCACAGAGGGGGCATTT. Translation: CASRKGALTVTEGAF.

This CDR3 is CASSVASGRVNEQFF. CDR3 in DNA: TGTGCCAGCAGCGTAGCTAGCGGGAGGGTAAATGAGCAGTTCTTC. The chain recombines TRBV9 with TRBJ2-1, with 12 nucleotides matching TRBD2. Per the germline V gene, CDR1 is SGDLS and CDR2 is YYNGEE. The trim removed 0 bases at V and 7 bases at J, leaving 2 bases unmatched. The CDR3 is 15 amino acids.

The chain employs TRBV5-1 and TRBJ2-2; the D gene is possibly TRBD2 (5 bases). V was cut by 2 bases and J by 6 bases, with 8 bases left in between. Germline V lookup: CDR1 SGHRS, CDR2 YFSETQ. The CDR3 has 13 amino acids. The CDR3 is CASSFGVPGELFF. As DNA, the CDR3 is TGCGCCAGCAGCTTCGGGGTCCCCGGGGAGCTGTTTTTT.

J is TRBJ2-1 and V is TRBV28; 13 nucleotides agree with TRBD2. CDR3 length: 15 residues. J was trimmed by 5 bases and V by 4 bases; bases with no gene match: 2. Germline CDR1 is MDHEN and CDR2 is SYDVKM. CDR3: CASSSGLAGNNEQFF. DNA of the CDR3: TGTGCCAGCAGTTCGGGACTAGCGGGAAACAATGAGCAGTTCTTC.

This sequence joins TRBV6-5 and TRBJ1-1; the D is unclear. This CDR3 contains 11 residues. Trimming removed 6 bases from V and 1 base from J, with 3 bases in between. Germline assignment: CDR1 MNHEY and CDR2 SVGAGI. CDR3 residues: CASSRNTEAFF. In DNA form, the CDR3 reads TGTGCCAGCAGCCGGAACACTGAAGCTTTCTTT.

J is TRBJ1-2 and V is TRBV2, with 7 bases lining up with TRBD1. The CDR3 length is 14 residues. The germline V gene encodes CDR1 SNHLY and CDR2 FYNNEI. After removal of 0 bases from V and 6 bases from J, the junction contained 4 bases not matched to a gene. The CDR3 DNA sequence: TGTGCCAGCAGTGAAGCTCGGACAGGCGATGGCTACACCTTC. This codes for CASSEARTGDGYTF.

The chain combines TRBV11-2 with TRBJ2-5; D remains unclear. CDR3 length equals 15 residues. V was trimmed by 3 bases and J by 5 bases, leaving 16 bases between them. Germline CDR1 reads SGHAT; CDR2 reads FQNNGV. This CDR3 is CASSLQGARLETQYF. The CDR3 DNA reads as TGTGCCAGCAGCTTGCAAGGAGCCCGTCTCGAGACCCAGTACTTC. Full variable domain (missing parts from reference TRBV11-2 and TRBJ2-5): EAGVAQSPRYKIIEKRQSVAFWCNPISGHATLYWYQQILGQGPKLLIQFQNNGVVDDSQLPKDRFSAERLKGVDSTLKIQPAKLEDSAVYLCASSLQGARLETQYFGPGTRLLVL.

This rearrangement joins TRBV28 to TRBJ2-7; D possibly corresponds to TRBD2 (6 bases). CDR3 length: 15 amino acids. Between the trimmed V and J ends, which lost 7 bases and 2 bases, there was a span of 18 bases. CDR1 is MDHEN, CDR2 SYDVKM, per germline. The CDR3 here is CASTLRGAGTYEQYF. The CDR3 nucleotides are TGTGCCAGCACCTTACGCGGGGCGGGAACCTACGAGCAGTACTTC.

V gene TRBV5-6 combines with J gene TRBJ2-7, with TRBD1 identical over 9 bases. V shed 4 bases, J shed 3 bases, and the junction held 5 bases outside the gene matches. The CDR3 has 14 residues. Germline CDR1 is SGHDT and CDR2 is YYEEEE. The CDR3 loop reads CASSPGQGFYEQYF. CDR3 DNA sequence: TGTGCCAGCAGCCCCGGACAGGGGTTCTACGAGCAGTACTTC.

This clone was seen only a few times. CDR3 sequence: CASSLTGDPFYNEQFF. The CDR3 DNA reads TGTGCCAGCAGCCTAACGGGAGACCCCTTTTACAATGAGCAGTTCTTC. The chain combines TRBV4-2 with TRBJ2-1; tentatively, D is TRBD2 (6 bases). The CDR3 runs to 16 residues. The germline V gene encodes CDR1 LGHNA and CDR2 YNFKEQ. V was shortened by 4 bases and J by 4 bases, with 17 bases between the two germline ends.

The V call is TRBV7-2, the J call TRBJ1-2; unclear D gene. Trimming left V 1 base short and J 7 bases short, with 7 bases between. The CDR3 consists of 12 residues. The germline CDR1 and CDR2 sequences are SGHTA and FQGNSA. CDR3 sequence reads: CASSLGASGYTF. The CDR3 nucleotides are TGTGCCAGCAGCTTAGGGGCATCTGGCTACACCTTC.

This chain connects TRBV19 to TRBJ1-4, with 8 bases identical to TRBD1. This CDR3 contains 15 residues. The germline V gene encodes CDR1 LNHDA and CDR2 SQIVND (reference sequence). The trim removed 7 bases at V and 5 bases at J, leaving 9 bases unmatched. The CDR3 coding sequence is TGTGCCAGTAATCTGGCGGGACAGGCAAATGAAAAACTGTTTTTT. Encoded protein: CASNLAGQANEKLFF.

V usage is TRBV14 and J usage is TRBJ1-1; D is unresolved. There are 16 residues in the CDR3. V gave up 4 bases and J gave up 2 bases, with 17 bases separating them. Germline V gives CDR1 SGHDN, CDR2 FVKESK. This CDR3 is CASSPPPARANTEAFF. In nucleotides, the CDR3 is TGTGCCAGCAGCCCCCCACCCGCGCGGGCTAACACTGAAGCTTTCTTT.